This T cell receptor (beta chain) came from a study of T cell responses to AZD1222 COVID-19 vaccine. About the research overall: Second-dose timings of about 4 or about 12 weeks were pooled. Study findings and constraints: The donor cohort was predominantly white British with a female majority, and clonal diversity may have been underestimated. The study identified only six AZD1222 recipients as seropositive at baseline. Spike-specific TCRs gained breadth and depth after people received two AZD1222 doses.

This clone has just a few counts. Antigen: not known. Assay used: immunoSEQ multiplex PCR; TCRdb lists only in-frame clones, some missing. This sample carries 100,000 to 150,000 clones, roughly nine tenths of them seen once, and the ten largest clones take about 6%. This CDR3 spans 14 amino acids. Trimming pared 4 bases from V and 7 bases from J, leaving 14 bases between. Germline V lookup: CDR1 MGHRA, CDR2 YSYEKL. This receptor was identified in an adult in good health. Source: peripheral blood, taken on day 0 of AZD1222 vaccination. The gene calls are TRBV4-1 and TRBJ2-1; D is ambiguous. The CDR3 DNA is TGCGCCAGCAGCCCCAGCGCTGGGATGAATGAGCAGTTCTTC. Translation: CASSPSAGMNEQFF.